The clone carrying this TCR beta chain came up many times. Germline V lookup: CDR1 LGHDT, CDR2 YNNKEL (reference sequence). Trimming shortened V by 4 bases and J by 3 bases, and 14 bases separated the two germline ends. The CDR3 is 15 residues long. This sample was included in a study of T cells in Graves' hyperthyroidism and ophthalmopathy. TCR beta CDR3 regions were amplified from RNA. HTBI primers were used for first-round RT-PCR of the TCR CDR3. MiXCR was run by TCRdb on the multiplex PCR reads, yielding one entry per CDR3 protein. The sample has around 620,000 distinct CDR3 sequences, 11% to 15% seen once.

The clonotype comes from a woman between 18 and 29 years old with Graves' ophthalmopathy. Sequencing used blood. The chain uses TRBV3-1 and TRBJ2-3; D not certain. DNA for the CDR3: TGTGCCAGCAGCCTAGACCTACACGGTACAGATACGCAGTATTTT. It translates to CASSLDLHGTDTQYF.